This T cell receptor beta chain was recorded in a study of T cells in Graves' hyperthyroidism and ophthalmopathy. Germline values: CDR1 SEHNR, CDR2 FQNEAQ (reference sequence). The CDR3 is made up of 16 amino acids. V shed 4 bases, J shed 1 base, and the junction held 5 bases outside the gene matches. From RNA transcripts, TCR beta CDR3 regions were amplified. The primer set for the first-round RT-PCR of the TCR CDR3 was HTBI. A single record per CDR3 protein comes from TCRdb applying MiXCR to the multiplex PCR reads. This table holds hundreds of thousands of distinct CDR3 sequences, 13% to 15% found once. The diagnostic basis comprised clinical symptoms, serum thyroxine and TRAb, thyroid ultrasound and orbital computed tomography.

Sequenced sample: blood. The TCR comes from a young woman with Graves' hyperthyroidism. The rearrangement uses TRBV7-9 and TRBJ2-7; TRBD1 agrees at 12 bases. The CDR3 DNA is TGTGCCAGCAGCTGGGGGACAGGGGGCGCGTCCTACGAGCAGTACTTC. It translates to CASSWGTGGASYEQYF.